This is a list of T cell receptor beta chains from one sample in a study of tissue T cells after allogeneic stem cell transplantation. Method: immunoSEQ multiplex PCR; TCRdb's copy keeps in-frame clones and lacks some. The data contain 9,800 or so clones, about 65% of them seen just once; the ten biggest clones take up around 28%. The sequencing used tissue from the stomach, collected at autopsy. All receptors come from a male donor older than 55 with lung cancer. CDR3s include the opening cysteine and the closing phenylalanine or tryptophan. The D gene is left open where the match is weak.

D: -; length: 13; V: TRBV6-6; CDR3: CASSYTGRREQYF
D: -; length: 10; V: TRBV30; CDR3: CAWSDNEQFF
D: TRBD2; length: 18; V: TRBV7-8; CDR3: CASSVLAGAISHRETQYF
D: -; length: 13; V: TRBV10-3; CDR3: CAIRGARNEKLFF
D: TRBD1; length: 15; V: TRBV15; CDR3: CATSTGLTGGLEQYF
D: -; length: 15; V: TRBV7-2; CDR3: CASSQNTGPAFGYTF
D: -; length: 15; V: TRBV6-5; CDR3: CASIGVSGSNQPQHF
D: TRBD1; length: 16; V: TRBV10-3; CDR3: CAISNRQGARGTEAFF
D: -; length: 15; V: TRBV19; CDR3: CASSILGLGLDTQYF
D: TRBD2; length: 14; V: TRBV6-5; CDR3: CATQLAGAEDTQYF
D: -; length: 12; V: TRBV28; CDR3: CASSPTAPTQYF
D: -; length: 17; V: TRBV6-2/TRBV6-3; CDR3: CASSHRYLGSGAKPAFF
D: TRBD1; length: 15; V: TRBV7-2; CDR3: CASSLRTGGLQPQHF
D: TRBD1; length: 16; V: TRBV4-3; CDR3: CASSQEYGTGYETQYF
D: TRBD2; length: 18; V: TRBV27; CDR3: CASSFTGTSGRGTDTQYF
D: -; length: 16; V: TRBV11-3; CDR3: CASSSKLGELVYGYTF
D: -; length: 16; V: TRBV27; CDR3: CASSLESDRGTDTQYF
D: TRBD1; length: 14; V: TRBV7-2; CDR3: CASSPGQGARGYTF
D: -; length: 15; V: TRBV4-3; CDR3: CATKKTGTENTEAFF
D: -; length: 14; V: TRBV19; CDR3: CASTPVDRDYGYTF
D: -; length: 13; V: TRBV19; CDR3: CASSRGLSYEQYF
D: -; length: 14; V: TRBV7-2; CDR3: CASSLNEGENIQYF
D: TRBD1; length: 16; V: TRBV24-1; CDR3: CATSQGQATSTDTQYF
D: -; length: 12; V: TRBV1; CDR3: CTSSRRGYEQYF
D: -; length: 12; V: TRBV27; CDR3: CASRWSNGGYTF
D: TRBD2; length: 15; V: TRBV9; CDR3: CASTLGISGSVEQYF
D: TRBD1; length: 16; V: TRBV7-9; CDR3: CASSLSTGTVRQPQHF
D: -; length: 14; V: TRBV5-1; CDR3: CASSFATSPETQYF